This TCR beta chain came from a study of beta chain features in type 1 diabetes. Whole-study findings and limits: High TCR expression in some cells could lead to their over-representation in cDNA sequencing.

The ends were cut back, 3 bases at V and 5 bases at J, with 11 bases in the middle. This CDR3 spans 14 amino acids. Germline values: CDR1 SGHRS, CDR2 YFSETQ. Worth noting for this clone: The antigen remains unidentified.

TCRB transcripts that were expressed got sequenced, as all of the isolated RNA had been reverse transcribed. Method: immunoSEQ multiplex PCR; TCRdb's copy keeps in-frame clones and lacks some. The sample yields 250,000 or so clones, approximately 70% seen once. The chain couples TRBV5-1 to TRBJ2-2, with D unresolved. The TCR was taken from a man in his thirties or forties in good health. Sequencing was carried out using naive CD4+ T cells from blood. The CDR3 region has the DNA TGCGCCAGCAGCTCAAATTGGCGGACCGGGGAGCTGTTTTTT. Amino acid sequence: CASSSNWRTGELFF.